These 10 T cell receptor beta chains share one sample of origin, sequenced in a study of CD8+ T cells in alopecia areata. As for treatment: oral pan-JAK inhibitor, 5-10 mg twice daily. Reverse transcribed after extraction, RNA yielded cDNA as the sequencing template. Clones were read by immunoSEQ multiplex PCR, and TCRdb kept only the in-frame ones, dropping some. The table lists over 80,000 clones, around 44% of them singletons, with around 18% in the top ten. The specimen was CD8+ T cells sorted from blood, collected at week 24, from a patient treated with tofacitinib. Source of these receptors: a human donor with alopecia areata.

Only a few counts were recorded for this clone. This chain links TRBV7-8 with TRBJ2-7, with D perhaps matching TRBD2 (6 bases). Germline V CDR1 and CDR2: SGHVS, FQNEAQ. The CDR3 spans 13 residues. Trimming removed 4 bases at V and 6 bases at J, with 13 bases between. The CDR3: CASSSWGEREQYF. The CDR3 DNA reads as TGTGCCAGCAGCTCCTGGGGGGAGCGCGAGCAGTACTTC.

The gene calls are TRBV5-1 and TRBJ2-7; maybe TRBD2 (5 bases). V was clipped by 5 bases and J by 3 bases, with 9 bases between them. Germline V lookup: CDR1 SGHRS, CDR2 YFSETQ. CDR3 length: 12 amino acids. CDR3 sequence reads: CASSPEGYEQYF. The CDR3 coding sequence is TGCGCCAGCAGTCCAGAGGGCTACGAGCAGTACTTC. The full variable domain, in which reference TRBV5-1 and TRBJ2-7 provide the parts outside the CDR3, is KAGVTQTPRYLIKTRGQQVTLSCSPISGHRSVSWYQQTPGQGLQFLFEYFSETQRNKGNFPGRFSGRQFSNSRSEMNVSTLELGDSALYLCASSPEGYEQYFGPGTRLTVT.

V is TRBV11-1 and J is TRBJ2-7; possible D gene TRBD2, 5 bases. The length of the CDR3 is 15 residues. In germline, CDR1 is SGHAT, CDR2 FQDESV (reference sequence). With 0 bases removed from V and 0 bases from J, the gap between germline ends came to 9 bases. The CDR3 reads CASSLARGSSYEQYF. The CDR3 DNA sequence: TGTGCCAGCAGCTTAGCTCGGGGTAGCTCCTACGAGCAGTACTTC. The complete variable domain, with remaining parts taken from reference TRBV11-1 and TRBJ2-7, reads EAEVAQSPRYKITEKSQAVAFWCDPISGHATLYWYRQILGQGPELLVQFQDESVVDDSQLPKDRFSAERLKGVDSTLKIQPAELGDSAMYLCASSLARGSSYEQYFGPGTRLTVT.

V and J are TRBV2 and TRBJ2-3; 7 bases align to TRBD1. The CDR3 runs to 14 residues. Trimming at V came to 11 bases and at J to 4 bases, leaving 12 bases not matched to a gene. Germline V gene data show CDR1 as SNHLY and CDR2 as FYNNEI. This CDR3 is CARDRQDRPDTQYF. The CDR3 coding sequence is TGTGCCCGGGATCGACAGGACAGGCCAGATACGCAGTATTTT.

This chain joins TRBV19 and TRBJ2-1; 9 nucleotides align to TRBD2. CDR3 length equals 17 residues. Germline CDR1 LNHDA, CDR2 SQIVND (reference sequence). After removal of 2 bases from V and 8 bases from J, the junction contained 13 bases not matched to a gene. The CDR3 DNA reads TGTGCCAGTAGTATAATCCGGCGGGAGGGCCGGGGTGATGAGCAGTTCTTC. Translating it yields CASSIIRREGRGDEQFF.

The CDR3 here is CAISGGGAGIYEQYF. The CDR3 coding sequence is TGTGCCATCAGCGGTGGCGGGGCGGGAATCTACGAGCAGTACTTC. The chain combines TRBV10-3 with TRBJ2-7, with D maybe TRBD2 (6 bases). V lost 6 bases to trimming and J lost 3 bases, with 18 bases between them. This CDR3 is 15 amino acids long. Germline CDR1 and CDR2: ENHRY and SYGVKD.

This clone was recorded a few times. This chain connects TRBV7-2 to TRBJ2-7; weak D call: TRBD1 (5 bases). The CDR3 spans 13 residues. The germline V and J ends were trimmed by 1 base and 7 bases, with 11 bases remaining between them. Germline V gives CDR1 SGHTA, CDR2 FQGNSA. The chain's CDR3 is CASSLVQGREQYF. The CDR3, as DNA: TGTGCCAGCAGCTTAGTTCAGGGTCGGGAGCAGTACTTC.

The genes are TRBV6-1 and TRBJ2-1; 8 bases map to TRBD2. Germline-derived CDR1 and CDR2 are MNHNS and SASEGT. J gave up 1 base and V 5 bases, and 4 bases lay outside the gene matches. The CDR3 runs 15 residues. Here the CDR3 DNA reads TGTGCCAGCAGTCTTAGCGGGAATTCCTACAATGAGCAGTTCTTC. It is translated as CASSLSGNSYNEQFF.

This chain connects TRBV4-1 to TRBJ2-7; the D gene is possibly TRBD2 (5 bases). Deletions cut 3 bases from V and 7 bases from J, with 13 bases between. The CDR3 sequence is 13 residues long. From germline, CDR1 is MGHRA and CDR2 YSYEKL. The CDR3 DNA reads TGCGCCAGCAGCCATCGGGGAGAACTGGAGCAGTACTTC. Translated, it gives CASSHRGELEQYF.

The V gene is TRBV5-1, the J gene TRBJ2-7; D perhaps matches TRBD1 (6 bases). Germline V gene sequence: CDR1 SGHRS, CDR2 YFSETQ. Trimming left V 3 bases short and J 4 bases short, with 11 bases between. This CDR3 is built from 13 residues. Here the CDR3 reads CASSWTVAYEQYF. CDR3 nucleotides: TGCGCCAGCAGCTGGACAGTAGCTTACGAGCAGTACTTC.